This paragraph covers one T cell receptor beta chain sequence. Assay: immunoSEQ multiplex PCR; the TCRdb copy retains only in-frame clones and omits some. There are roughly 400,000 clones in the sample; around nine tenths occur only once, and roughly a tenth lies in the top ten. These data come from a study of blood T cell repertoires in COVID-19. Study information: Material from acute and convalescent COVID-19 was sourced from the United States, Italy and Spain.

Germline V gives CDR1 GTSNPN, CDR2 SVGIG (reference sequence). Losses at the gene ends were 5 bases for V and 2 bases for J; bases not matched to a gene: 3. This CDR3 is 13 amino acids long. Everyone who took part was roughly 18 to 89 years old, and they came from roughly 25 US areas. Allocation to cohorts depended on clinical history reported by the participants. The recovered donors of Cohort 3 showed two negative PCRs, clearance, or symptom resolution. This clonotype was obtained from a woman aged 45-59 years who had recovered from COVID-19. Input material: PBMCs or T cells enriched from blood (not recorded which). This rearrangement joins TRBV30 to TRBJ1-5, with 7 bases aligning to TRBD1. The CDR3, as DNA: TGTGCCTGGGCCAGGGGGGGCAATCAGCCCCAGCATTTT. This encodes CAWARGGNQPQHF.